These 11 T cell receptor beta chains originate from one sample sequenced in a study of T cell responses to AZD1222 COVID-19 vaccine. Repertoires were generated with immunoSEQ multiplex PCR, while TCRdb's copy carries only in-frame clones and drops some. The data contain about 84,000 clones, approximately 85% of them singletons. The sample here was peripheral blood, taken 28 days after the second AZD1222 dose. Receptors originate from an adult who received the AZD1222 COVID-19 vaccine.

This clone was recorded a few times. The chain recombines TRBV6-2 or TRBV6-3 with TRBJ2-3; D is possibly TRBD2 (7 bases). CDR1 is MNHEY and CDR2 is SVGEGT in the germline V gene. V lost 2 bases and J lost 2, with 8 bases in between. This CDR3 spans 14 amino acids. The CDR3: CASSYGGATDTQYF. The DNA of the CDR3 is TGTGCCAGCAGTTACGGGGGGGCCACAGATACGCAGTATTTT.

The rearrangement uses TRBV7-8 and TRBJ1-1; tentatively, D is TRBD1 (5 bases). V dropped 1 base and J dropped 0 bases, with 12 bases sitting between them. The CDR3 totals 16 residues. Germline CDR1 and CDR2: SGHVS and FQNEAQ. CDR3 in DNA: TGTGCCAGCAGCTTAGTTTCAGGACACTTGAACACTGAAGCTTTCTTT. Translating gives CASSLVSGHLNTEAFF.

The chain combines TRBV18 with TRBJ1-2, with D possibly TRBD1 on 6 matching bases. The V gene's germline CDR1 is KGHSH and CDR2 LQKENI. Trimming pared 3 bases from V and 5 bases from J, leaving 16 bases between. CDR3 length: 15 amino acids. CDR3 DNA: TGTGCCAGCTCACCGGTCGGACAGACACTTTATGGCTACACCTTC. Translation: CASSPVGQTLYGYTF.

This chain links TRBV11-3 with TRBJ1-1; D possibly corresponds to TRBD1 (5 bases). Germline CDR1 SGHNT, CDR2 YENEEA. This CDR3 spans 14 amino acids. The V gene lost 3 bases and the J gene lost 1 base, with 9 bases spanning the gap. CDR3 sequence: CASSLGPPNTEAFF. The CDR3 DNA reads TGTGCCAGCAGCTTGGGACCCCCGAACACTGAAGCTTTCTTT.

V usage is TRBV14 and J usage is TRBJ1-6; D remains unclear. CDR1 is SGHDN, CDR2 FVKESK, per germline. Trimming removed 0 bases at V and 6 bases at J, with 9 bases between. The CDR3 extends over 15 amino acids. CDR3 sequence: CASSQDARGNSPLHF. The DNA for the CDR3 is TGTGCCAGCAGCCAAGACGCCAGAGGTAATTCACCCCTCCACTTT.

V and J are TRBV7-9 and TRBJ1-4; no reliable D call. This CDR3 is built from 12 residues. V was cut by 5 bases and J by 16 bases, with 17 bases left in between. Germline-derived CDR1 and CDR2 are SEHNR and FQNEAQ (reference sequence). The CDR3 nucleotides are TGTGCCAGCAGCCAGAGCCTGTCCATACAGTTTTTT. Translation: CASSQSLSIQFF.

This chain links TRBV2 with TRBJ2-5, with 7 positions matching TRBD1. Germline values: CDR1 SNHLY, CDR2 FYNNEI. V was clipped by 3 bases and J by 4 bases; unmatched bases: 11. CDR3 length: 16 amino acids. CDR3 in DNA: TGTGCCAGCAGTGACCGAGGGGGCATTGGTCGAGAGACCCAGTACTTC. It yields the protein CASSDRGGIGRETQYF.

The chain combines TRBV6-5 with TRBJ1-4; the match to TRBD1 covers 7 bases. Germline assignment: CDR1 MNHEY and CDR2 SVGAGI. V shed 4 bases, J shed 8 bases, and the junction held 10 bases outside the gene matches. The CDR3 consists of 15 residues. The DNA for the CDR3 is TGTGCCAGCAGTTCGCACCCTGACAGGGCAGAAAAACTGTTTTTT. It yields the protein CASSSHPDRAEKLFF.

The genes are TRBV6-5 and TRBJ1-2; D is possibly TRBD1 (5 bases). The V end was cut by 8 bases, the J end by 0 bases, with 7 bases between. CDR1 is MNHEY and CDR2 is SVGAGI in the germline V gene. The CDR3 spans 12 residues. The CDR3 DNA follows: TGTGCCAGCCAGGACACTAACTATGGCTACACCTTC. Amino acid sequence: CASQDTNYGYTF.

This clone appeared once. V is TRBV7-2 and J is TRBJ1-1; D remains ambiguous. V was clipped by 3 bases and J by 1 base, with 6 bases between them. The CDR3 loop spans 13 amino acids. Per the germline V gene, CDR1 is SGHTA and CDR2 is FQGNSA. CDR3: CASSFGENTEAFF. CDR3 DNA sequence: TGTGCCAGCAGCTTTGGTGAGAACACTGAAGCTTTCTTT.

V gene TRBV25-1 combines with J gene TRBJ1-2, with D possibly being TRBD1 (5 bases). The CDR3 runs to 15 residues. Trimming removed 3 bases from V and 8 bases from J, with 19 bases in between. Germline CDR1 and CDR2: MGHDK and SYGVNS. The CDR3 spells CASSEIGEALRGYTF. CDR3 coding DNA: TGTGCCAGCAGTGAGATAGGGGAGGCCCTGAGGGGCTACACCTTC.